This record covers a single T cell receptor (beta chain). The antigen is unknown. cDNA libraries for TCR alpha and TCR beta, carrying sample barcodes and UMIs, came from 5'RACE with constant-segment primers. TCRdb re-called the 5' RACE reads with MiXCR, one entry per CDR3 protein. Of around 300,000 distinct CDR3 sequences listed, around 13% are singletons. CDR3 length equals 14 residues. Per germline, CDR1 SQVTM and CDR2 ANQGSEA. After removal of 5 bases from V and 1 base from J, the junction contained 8 bases not matched to a gene. The data were taken from a study of T-cell memory formation after mild COVID-19. General study results and limits: A second wave expanding day 15 to 37 was CD4+-biased; contracting clones were balanced. Certain responding clones were present in pre-infection memory, suggesting participation of cross-reactive memory.

Sequenced material: PBMCs or a T cell subset sorted from them (not recorded which). The V call is TRBV29-1, the J call TRBJ2-7; 7 nucleotides line up with TRBD1. The clonotype comes from a man between 18 and 35 years old who had mild COVID-19 (a few samples of this study predate the infection). Cell type and time point are not known. CDR3 sequence reads: CSVTTGTVSYEQYF. The CDR3 DNA reads as TGCAGCGTTACGACCGGGACAGTGTCCTACGAGCAGTACTTC.